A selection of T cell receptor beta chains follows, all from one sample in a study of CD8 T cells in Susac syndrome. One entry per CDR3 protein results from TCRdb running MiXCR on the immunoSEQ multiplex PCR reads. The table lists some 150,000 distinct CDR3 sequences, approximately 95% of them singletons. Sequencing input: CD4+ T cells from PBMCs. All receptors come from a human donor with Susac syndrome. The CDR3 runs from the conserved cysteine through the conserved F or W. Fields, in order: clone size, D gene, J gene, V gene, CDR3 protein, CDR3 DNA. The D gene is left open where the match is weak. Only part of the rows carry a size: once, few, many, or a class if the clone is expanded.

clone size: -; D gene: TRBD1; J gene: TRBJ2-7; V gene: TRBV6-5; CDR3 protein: CASRLGGTGGSYEQYF; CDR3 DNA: TGTGCCAGCAGGTTAGGTGGGACAGGAGGTTCCTACGAGCAGTACTTC
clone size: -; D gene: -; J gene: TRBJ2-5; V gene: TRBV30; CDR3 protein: CAWTTLSKPGVQETQYF; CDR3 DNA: TGTGCCTGGACTACTTTGAGCAAGCCGGGGGTCCAAGAGACCCAGTACTTC
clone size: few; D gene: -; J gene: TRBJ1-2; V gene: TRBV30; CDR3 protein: CAWSGSNYGYTF; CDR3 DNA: TGTGCCTGGAGTGGGTCTAACTATGGCTACACCTTC
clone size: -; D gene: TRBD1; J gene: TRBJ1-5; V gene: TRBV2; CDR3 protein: CASSTGTAENQPQHF; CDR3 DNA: TGTGCCAGCAGTACCGGGACAGCGGAAAATCAGCCCCAGCATTTT
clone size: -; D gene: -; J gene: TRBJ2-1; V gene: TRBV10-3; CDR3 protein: CAISGWGLADRGEQFF; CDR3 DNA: TGTGCCATCAGTGGCTGGGGGCTAGCAGATCGGGGTGAGCAGTTCTTC
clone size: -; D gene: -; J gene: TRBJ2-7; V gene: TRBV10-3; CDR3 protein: CAKPQLFLSHF; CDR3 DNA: TGTGCCAAACCTCAGCTATTCCTATCTCATTTC
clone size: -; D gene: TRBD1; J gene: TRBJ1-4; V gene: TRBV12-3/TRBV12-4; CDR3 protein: CASSPRQGTEKLFF; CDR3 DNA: TGTGCCAGCAGCCCTAGACAGGGTACCGAAAAACTGTTTTTT
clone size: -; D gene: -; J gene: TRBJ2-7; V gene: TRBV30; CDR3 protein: CAWSLSGPRGQYF; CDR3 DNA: TGTGCCTGGAGTCTTAGCGGACCCCGCGGGCAGTACTTC
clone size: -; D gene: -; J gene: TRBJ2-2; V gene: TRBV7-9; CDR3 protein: CASRKDMNTGELFF; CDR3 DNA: TGTGCCAGCAGAAAAGACATGAACACCGGGGAGCTGTTTTTT
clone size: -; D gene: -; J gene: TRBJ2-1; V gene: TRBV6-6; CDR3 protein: CASSSQGRGEQFF; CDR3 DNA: TGTGCCAGCAGTTCCCAGGGTAGAGGTGAGCAGTTCTTC
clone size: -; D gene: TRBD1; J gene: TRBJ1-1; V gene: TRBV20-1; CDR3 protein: CSARDPGGFTEAFF; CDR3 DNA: TGCAGTGCTAGAGACCCAGGGGGTTTCACTGAAGCTTTCTTT
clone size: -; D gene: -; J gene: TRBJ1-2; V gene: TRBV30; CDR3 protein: CAWAAPDRTGYGYTF; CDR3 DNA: TGTGCCTGGGCCGCTCCCGACAGAACCGGCTATGGCTACACCTTC
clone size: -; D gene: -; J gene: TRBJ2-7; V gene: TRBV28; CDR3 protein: CASSLGGYSYEQYF; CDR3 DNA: TGTGCCAGCAGTTTGGGGGGTTACTCCTACGAGCAGTACTTC
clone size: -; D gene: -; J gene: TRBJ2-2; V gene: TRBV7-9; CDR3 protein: CASSPGVVHTGELFF; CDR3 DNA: TGTGCCAGCAGCCCCGGTGTGGTGCACACCGGGGAGCTGTTTTTT
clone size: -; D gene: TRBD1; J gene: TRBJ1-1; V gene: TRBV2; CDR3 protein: CASSETGGSRTEAFF; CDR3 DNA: TGTGCCAGCAGTGAAACAGGGGGCTCTCGCACTGAAGCTTTCTTT
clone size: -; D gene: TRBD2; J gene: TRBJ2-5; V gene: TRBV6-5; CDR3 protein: CASSRLAGGSETQYF; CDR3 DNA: TGTGCCAGCAGCAGACTAGCGGGAGGGAGCGAGACCCAGTACTTC
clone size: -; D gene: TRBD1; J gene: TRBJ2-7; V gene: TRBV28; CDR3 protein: CASSLDRGETYEQYF; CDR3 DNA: TGTGCCAGCAGCCTAGACAGGGGGGAAACCTACGAGCAGTACTTC
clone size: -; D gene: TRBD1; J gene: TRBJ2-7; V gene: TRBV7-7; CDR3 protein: CASSSGTGVEQYF; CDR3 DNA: TGTGCTAGCAGTTCTGGGACAGGGGTCGAGCAGTACTTC
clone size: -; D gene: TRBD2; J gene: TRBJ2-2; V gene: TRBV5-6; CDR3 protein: CASSPGLLGELFF; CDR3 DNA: TGTGCCAGCAGCCCGGGACTACTCGGGGAGCTGTTTTTT
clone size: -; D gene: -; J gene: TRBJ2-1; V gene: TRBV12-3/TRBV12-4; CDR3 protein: CASSFGGSYNEQFF; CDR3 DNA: TGTGCCAGCAGTTTCGGGGGTTCCTACAATGAGCAGTTCTTC
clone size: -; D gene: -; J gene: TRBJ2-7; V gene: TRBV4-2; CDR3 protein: CASSPSGSGTYEQYF; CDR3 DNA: TGTGCCAGCAGCCCATCGGGGAGCGGAACCTACGAGCAGTACTTC
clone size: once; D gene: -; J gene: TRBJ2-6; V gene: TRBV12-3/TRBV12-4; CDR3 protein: CASSSTGTGANVLTF; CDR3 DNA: TGTGCCAGCAGTTCCACAGGGACTGGGGCCAACGTCCTGACTTTC
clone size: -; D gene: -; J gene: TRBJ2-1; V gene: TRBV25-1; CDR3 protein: CASRETGSSYNEQFF; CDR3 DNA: TGTGCCAGCAGAGAAACAGGGAGCTCCTACAATGAGCAGTTCTTC
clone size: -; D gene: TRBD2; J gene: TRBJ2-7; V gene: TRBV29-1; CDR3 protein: CSVAAGGLGEQYF; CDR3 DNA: TGCAGCGTTGCGGCGGGGGGGCTCGGCGAGCAGTACTTC
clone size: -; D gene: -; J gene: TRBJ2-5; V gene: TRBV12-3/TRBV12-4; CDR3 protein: CASRKQGGETQYF; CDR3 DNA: TGTGCCAGCAGAAAACAGGGCGGGGAGACCCAGTACTTC
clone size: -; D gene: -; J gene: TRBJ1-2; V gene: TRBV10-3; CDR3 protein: CAISDDSGRGYTF; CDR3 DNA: TGTGCCATCAGTGATGACAGCGGGCGGGGCTACACCTTC
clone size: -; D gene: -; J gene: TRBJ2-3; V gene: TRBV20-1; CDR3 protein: CSARARGPDTQYF; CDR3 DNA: TGCAGTGCTAGGGCCCGGGGCCCAGATACGCAGTATTTT
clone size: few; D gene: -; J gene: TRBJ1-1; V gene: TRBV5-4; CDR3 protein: CASSPLEGRSAEAFF; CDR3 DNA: TGTGCCAGCAGCCCGCTGGAGGGTCGAAGCGCTGAAGCTTTCTTT
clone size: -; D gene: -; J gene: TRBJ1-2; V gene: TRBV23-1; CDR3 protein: CASSQSSGGSYGYTF; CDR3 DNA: TGCGCCAGCAGTCAATCGTCGGGGGGGAGCTATGGCTACACCTTC
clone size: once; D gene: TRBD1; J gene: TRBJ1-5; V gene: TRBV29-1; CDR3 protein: CSVAEGTDNQPQHF; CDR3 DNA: TGCAGCGTTGCGGAGGGGACAGACAATCAGCCCCAGCATTTT
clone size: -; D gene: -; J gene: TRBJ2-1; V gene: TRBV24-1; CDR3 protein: CATSDRLSSLDEQFF; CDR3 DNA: TGTGCCACCAGTGATCGGTTAAGCAGTTTGGATGAGCAGTTCTTC
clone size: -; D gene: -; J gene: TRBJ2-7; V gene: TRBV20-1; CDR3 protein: CSASGAGSSYEQYF; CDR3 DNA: TGCAGTGCTAGCGGCGCGGGGAGCTCCTACGAGCAGTACTTC
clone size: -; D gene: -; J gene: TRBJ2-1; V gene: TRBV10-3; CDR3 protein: CAITAGHNEQFF; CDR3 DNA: TGTGCCATCACGGCAGGGCACAATGAGCAGTTCTTC
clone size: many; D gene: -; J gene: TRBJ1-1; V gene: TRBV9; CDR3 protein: CASSPWTNTEAFF; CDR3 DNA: TGTGCCAGCAGCCCGTGGACGAACACTGAAGCTTTCTTT
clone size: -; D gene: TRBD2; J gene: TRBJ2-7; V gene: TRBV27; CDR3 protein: CASSPPGLAGGPNEQYF; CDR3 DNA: TGTGCCAGCAGTCCCCCGGGACTAGCGGGAGGGCCCAACGAGCAGTACTTC
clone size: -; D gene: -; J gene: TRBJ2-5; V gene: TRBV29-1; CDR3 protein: CSVGFRETQYF; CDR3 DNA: TGCAGCGTTGGATTTCGGGAGACCCAGTACTTC
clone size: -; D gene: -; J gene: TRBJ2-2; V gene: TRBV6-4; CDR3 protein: CASSDRGDTGELFF; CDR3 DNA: TGTGCCAGCAGTGACAGGGGAGACACCGGGGAGCTGTTTTTT
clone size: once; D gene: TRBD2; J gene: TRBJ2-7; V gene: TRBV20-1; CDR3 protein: CSARGLAGVSEQYF; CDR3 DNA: TGCAGTGCTAGAGGTCTAGCGGGAGTAAGCGAGCAGTACTTC
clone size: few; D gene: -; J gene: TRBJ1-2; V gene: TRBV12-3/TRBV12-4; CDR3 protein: CASSTDGRYGYTF; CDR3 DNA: TGTGCCAGCAGTACCGACGGTCGCTATGGCTACACCTTC
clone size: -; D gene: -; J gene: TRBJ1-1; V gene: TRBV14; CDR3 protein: CASSQVGGANTEAFF; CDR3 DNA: TGTGCCAGCAGCCAAGTTGGAGGGGCGAACACTGAAGCTTTCTTT
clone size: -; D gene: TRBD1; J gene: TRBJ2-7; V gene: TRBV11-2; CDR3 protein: CASSQDRANEQYF; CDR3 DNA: TGTGCCAGCAGCCAGGACAGGGCGAACGAGCAGTACTTC
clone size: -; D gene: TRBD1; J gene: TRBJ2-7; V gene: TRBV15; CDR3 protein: CATSSPGQGWEQYF; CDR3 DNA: TGTGCCACCAGCAGCCCGGGACAGGGATGGGAGCAGTACTTC
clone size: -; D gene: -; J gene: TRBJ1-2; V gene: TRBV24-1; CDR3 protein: CATSGGLNYGYTF; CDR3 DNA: TGTGCCACCAGTGGGGGGCTTAACTATGGCTACACCTTC
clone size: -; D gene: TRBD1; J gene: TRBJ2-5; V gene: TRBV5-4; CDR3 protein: CASSKGAAEETQYF; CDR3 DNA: TGTGCCAGCAGCAAGGGGGCTGCCGAAGAGACCCAGTACTTC
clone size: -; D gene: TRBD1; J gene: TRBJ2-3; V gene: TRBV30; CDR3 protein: CAWSQTGGRTDTQYF; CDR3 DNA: TGTGCCTGGAGCCAGACAGGGGGCCGCACAGATACGCAGTATTTT
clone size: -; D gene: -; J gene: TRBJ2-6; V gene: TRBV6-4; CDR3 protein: CASSEGNSGANVLTF; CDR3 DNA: TGTGCCAGCAGTGAAGGAAACTCTGGGGCCAACGTCCTGACTTTC
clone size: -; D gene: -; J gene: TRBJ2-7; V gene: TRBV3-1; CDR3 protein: CASSQDFHEQYF; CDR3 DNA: TGTGCCAGCAGCCAAGATTTCCACGAGCAGTACTTC